The T cell receptor (beta chain) under discussion was sequenced for a study of blood T cells in healthy people across ages. With a J-beta primer mix and a sample-barcoded 5' primer, a second PCR ran about 7 to 12 cycles. Each CDR3 protein gets one entry after TCRdb re-called the 5' RACE reads with MiXCR. The sample yields approximately 850,000 distinct CDR3 sequences, about 42% seen once. A few counts support this clonotype. Its target is not known. Peripheral blood from each donor was collected in a volume of roughly 9.8 milliliters. Germline V CDR1 and CDR2: GTSNPN, SVGIG (reference sequence). V shed 8 bases and J 7 bases; nucleotides not matched to a gene: 12. The CDR3 is made up of 13 amino acids. Findings and limits, study-wide: Since the PBMCs were unsorted, naive and antigen-experienced cells could not be conclusively compared.

V usage is TRBV30 and J usage is TRBJ2-5; 8 positions agree with TRBD1. The receptor's source is a man in his sixties in good health. The specimen sequenced was blood. The CDR3 protein is CAQAIGQGATQYF. For the CDR3, the DNA is TGTGCCCAAGCGATAGGACAGGGAGCGACCCAGTACTTC. Drawing the rest from reference TRBV30 and TRBJ2-5, the complete variable domain is SQTIHQWPATLVQPVGSPLSLECTVEGTSNPNLYWYRQAAGRGLQLLFYSVGIGQISSEVPQNLSASRPQDRQFILSSKKLLLSDSGFYLCAQAIGQGATQYFGPGTRLLVL.